These T cell receptor beta chains were read from a single sample in a study of control samples from healthy donors and cancer patients. The protocol was immunoSEQ multiplex PCR, while the TCRdb copy is restricted to in-frame clones and leaves out a portion. The table shows about 85,000 clones, with just over 90% occurring only once. Sample: blood. Every receptor here comes from a woman aged 18-29 years in good health. Both conserved end residues are part of each CDR3. The order of the fields is V gene, J gene, CDR3 protein.

v_gene: TRBV3-1/TRBV3-2
j_gene: TRBJ1-4
CDR3aa: CASSQSRGREKLFF

v_gene: TRBV19
j_gene: TRBJ2-3
CDR3aa: CASSLAGVTDTQYF

v_gene: TRBV7-2
j_gene: TRBJ2-3
CDR3aa: CASSIPPATDTQYF

v_gene: TRBV14
j_gene: TRBJ1-1
CDR3aa: CASSQEVRDTEAFF

v_gene: TRBV9
j_gene: TRBJ1-1
CDR3aa: CASSAQGRPEAFF

v_gene: TRBV12-3/TRBV12-4
j_gene: TRBJ1-1
CDR3aa: CASSLFGNAEAFF

v_gene: TRBV4-1
j_gene: TRBJ2-3
CDR3aa: CATTSSSGGTDTQYF

v_gene: TRBV6-5
j_gene: TRBJ1-1
CDR3aa: CASSYRKRTEAFF

v_gene: TRBV15
j_gene: TRBJ2-5
CDR3aa: CATSRDPGEETQYF

v_gene: TRBV24-1
j_gene: TRBJ1-3
CDR3aa: CATRGNSGNTIYF

v_gene: TRBV25-1
j_gene: TRBJ1-2
CDR3aa: CASSESVNYGYTF

v_gene: TRBV7-8
j_gene: TRBJ1-1
CDR3aa: CASSLNRDTEAFF

v_gene: TRBV5-1
j_gene: TRBJ2-3
CDR3aa: CASSRRGIGADTQYF

v_gene: TRBV7-9
j_gene: TRBJ2-1
CDR3aa: CASSPNGWAEQFF

v_gene: TRBV6-6
j_gene: TRBJ2-5
CDR3aa: CATTEVGGGETQYF

v_gene: TRBV5-8
j_gene: TRBJ1-2
CDR3aa: CASSLGFGRTLTHGYTF